Reported below is one T cell receptor beta chain. Antigen: not known. This entry is derived from a study of cytomegalovirus exposure and HLA in healthy donors. Trimming took 6 bases from V and 5 from J, leaving 16 bases between them. The CDR3 totals 14 residues. In germline, CDR1 is MNHEY, CDR2 SMNVEV (reference sequence). With 60 Vbeta and 13 Jbeta primers, the PCR was carried out. Assay: immunoSEQ multiplex PCR; the TCRdb copy retains only in-frame clones and omits some. The data show 100,000 to 150,000 clones, with 70% to 90% seen just once and 1.5% to 1.9% held by the top ten. Broader study findings: The majority of CMV-associated TCR beta chains were reported as apparently HLA-restricted in a later analysis.

The source is a man aged 40-55 years in good health and CMV-seronegative. This sequence joins TRBV27 and TRBJ2-5; D is possibly TRBD1 (5 bases). Source material: PBMCs. CDR3 DNA: TGTGCCAGCAGCAGCTTCTCGCCAGGGGAGACCCAGTACTTC. Amino acid sequence: CASSSFSPGETQYF.